This T cell receptor (beta chain) originates from a study of post-analysis software for immune sequencing data. Study-wide context: Recorded disease courses covered relapsing-remitting, secondary progressive and progressive-relapsing multiple sclerosis. Some patients had no subtype annotation.

The CDR3 consists of 13 residues. Trimming took 6 bases from V and 3 from J, leaving 12 bases between them. Germline lookup yields CDR1 DFQATT and CDR2 SNEGSKA (reference sequence). Libraries were made from TCR beta cDNA, and they carried unique molecular identifiers. T cells numbering about 0.85 to 11 million gave rise to about 540,000 cDNA molecules. TCRdb independently ran MiXCR on the PCR reads; one entry per CDR3 protein. This sample has about 770,000 distinct CDR3 sequences; 40% to 55% occur once, and the top ten carry roughly 4.4%. This clonotype was seen more than once but under ten times. Its antigen is not identified. Whole-study results and caveats: Diversity measured as normalized Chao1 was significantly lower in multiple sclerosis patients than in controls. The F measure placed samples prepared in the same batch into strongly shared clusters. Comparison of patients with controls showed four or five TRBV segments more frequent in patients, TRBV5-6, TRBV5-1 and TRBV20-1 among them.

The sequencing sample was made of blood. V gene TRBV20-1 combines with J gene TRBJ2-4; tentatively, D is TRBD1 (5 bases). This sequence originates from a girl between 10 and 17 years old with multiple sclerosis. The CDR3 DNA follows: TGCAGTGCGCTCAGGGTGGGCAAAAACATTCAGTACTTC. Translation gives CSALRVGKNIQYF.